This record concerns one T cell receptor (beta chain) sequence. Here immunoSEQ multiplex PCR was the method, and the copy in TCRdb shows in-frame clones only, minus some. The sample holds fewer than 900,000 clones, 80% to 90% seen once. Treatment denoted: 15 to 20 received Ad26.COV2.S at low or high dose, single or two shots; several received placebo; per-sample allocation not given. Samples analyzed were those drawn on day 63 after the first vaccine or placebo injection. Ad26.COV2.S expressed prefusion-stabilized spike from the original Wuhan strain. The sample originates from a study of Ad26.COV2.S vaccination and SARS-CoV-2 variants. The sequences come from peripheral blood, collected in a trial of Ad26.COV2.S vaccine versus placebo. This clonotype was obtained from a person aged 18-60 years who received the Ad26.COV2.S COVID-19 vaccine or a placebo.

CDR3 amino acids: CASSEMQGYGEQYF. The CDR3 DNA reads as TGTGCCAGCAGTGAGATGCAAGGTTACGGCGAGCAGTACTTC. The rearrangement joins TRBV11-2 to TRBJ2-7; no clear D. Per germline, CDR1 SGHAT and CDR2 FQNNGV. Trimming took off 6 bases at V and 6 bases at J, with 18 bases between the two ends. This CDR3 contains 14 residues.